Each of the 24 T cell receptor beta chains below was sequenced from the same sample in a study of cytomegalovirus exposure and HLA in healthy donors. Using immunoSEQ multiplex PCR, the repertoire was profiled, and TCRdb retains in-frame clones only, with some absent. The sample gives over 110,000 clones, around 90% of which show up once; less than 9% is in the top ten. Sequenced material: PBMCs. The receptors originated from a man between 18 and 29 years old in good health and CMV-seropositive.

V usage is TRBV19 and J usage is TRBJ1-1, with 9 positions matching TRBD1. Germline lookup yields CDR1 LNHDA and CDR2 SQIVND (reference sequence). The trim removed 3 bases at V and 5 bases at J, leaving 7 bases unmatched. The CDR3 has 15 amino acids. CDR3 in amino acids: CASSISGTGSTEAFF. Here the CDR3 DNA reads TGTGCCAGTAGTATCTCCGGGACAGGGAGTACTGAAGCTTTCTTT. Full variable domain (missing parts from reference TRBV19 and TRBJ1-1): DGGITQSPKYLFRKEGQNVTLSCEQNLNHDAMYWYRQDPGQGLRLIYYSQIVNDFQKGDIAEGYSVSREKKESFPLTVTSAQKNPTAFYLCASSISGTGSTEAFFGQGTRLTVV.

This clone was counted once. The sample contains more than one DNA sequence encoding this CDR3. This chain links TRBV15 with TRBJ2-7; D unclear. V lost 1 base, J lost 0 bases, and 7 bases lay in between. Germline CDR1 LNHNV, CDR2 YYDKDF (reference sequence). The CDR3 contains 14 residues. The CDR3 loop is CATSRGGDSYEQYF. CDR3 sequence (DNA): TGTGCCACCAGCAGAGGCGGCGACTCCTACGAGCAGTACTTC.

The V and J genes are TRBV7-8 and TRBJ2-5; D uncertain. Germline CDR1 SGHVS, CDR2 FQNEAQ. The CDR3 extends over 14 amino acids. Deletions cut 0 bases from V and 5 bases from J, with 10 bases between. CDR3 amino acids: CASSLAPGRETQYF. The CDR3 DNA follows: TGTGCCAGCAGCTTAGCTCCGGGTCGGGAGACCCAGTACTTC. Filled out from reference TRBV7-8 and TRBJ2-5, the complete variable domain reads GAGVSQSPRYKVAKRGQDVALRCDPISGHVSLFWYQQALGQGPEFLTYFQNEAQLDKSGLPSDRFFAERPEGSVSTLKIQRTQQEDSAVYLCASSLAPGRETQYFGPGTRLLVL.

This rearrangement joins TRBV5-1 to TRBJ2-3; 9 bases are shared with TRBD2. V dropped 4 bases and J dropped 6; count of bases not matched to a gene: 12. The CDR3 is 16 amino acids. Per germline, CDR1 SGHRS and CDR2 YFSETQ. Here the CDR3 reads CASSPGGLASMDTQYF. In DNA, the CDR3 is TGCGCCAGCAGCCCGGGGGGACTAGCTTCTATGGATACGCAGTATTTT.

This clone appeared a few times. For the CDR3, the DNA is TGTGCCAGTAAAGAGGGGACAGGGCTCTATGGCTACACCTTC. This gives the protein CASKEGTGLYGYTF. This sequence joins TRBV19 and TRBJ1-2; 9 bases agree with TRBD1. V was clipped by 7 bases and J by 4 bases; unmatched bases: 7. The CDR3 sequence is 14 residues long. Germline V gene lookup returns CDR1 LNHDA and CDR2 SQIVND (reference sequence). Complete variable domain (other parts from reference TRBV19 and TRBJ1-2): DGGITQSPKYLFRKEGQNVTLSCEQNLNHDAMYWYRQDPGQGLRLIYYSQIVNDFQKGDIAEGYSVSREKKESFPLTVTSAQKNPTAFYLCASKEGTGLYGYTFGSGTRLTVV.

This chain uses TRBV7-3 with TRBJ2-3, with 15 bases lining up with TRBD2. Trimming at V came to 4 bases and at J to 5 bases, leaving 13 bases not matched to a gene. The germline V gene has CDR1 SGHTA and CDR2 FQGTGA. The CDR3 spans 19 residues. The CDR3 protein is CASSSYGPGTSGRRDTQYF. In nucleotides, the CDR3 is TGTGCCAGCAGCTCCTATGGCCCAGGGACTAGCGGGAGGAGAGATACGCAGTATTTT.

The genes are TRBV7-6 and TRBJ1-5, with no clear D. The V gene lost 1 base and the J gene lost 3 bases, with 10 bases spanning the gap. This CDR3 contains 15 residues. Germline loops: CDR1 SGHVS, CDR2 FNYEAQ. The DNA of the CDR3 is TGTGCCAGCAGCTTAGGGGGAGGCCTCAATCAGCCCCAGCATTTT. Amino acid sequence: CASSLGGGLNQPQHF.

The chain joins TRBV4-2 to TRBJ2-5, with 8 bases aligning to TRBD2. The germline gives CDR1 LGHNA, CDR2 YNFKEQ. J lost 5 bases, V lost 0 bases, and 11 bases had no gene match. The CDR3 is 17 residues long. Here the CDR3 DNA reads TGTGCCAGCAGCCAAGATCGTGCCGGGGGGGCCCGGGAGACCCAGTACTTC. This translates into CASSQDRAGGARETQYF.

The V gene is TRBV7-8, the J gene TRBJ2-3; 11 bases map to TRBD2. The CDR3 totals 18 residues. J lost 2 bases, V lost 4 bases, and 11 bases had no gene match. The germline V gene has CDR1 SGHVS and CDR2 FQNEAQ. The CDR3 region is CASSYRLAGRQNTDTQYF. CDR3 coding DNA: TGTGCCAGCAGCTATCGACTAGCGGGACGCCAAAACACAGATACGCAGTATTTT.

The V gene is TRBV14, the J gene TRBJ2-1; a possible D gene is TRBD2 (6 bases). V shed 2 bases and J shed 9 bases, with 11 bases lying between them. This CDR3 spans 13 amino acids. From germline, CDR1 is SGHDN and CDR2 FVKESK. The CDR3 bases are TGTGCCAGCAGCCAATCCTTGGGAGGTGAGCAGTTCTTC. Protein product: CASSQSLGGEQFF.

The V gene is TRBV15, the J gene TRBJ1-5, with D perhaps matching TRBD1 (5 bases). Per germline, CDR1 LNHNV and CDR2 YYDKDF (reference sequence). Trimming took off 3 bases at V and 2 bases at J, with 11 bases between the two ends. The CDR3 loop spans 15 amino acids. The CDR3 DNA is TGTGCCACCAGCAGCTCAGGGAATCGCAATCAGCCCCAGCATTTT. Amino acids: CATSSSGNRNQPQHF.

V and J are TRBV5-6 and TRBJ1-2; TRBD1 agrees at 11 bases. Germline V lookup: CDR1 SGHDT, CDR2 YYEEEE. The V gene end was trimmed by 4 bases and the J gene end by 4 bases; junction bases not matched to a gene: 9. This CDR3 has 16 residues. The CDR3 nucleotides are TGTGCCAGCAGCCCCCCCCGGACAGGGGGCGGCTATGGCTACACCTTC. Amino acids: CASSPPRTGGGYGYTF.

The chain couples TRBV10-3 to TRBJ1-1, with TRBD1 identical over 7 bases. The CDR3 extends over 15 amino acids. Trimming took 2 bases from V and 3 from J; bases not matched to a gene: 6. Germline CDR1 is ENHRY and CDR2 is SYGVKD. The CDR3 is CAISETGAVDTEAFF. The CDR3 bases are TGTGCCATCAGTGAGACAGGGGCTGTGGACACTGAAGCTTTCTTT.

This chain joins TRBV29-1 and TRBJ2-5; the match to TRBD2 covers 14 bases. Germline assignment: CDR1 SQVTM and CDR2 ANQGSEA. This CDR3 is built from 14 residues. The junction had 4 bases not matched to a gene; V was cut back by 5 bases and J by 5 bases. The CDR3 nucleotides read TGCAGCGTTCTTAGGACTAGCGGGGGGGAGACCCAGTACTTC. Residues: CSVLRTSGGETQYF.

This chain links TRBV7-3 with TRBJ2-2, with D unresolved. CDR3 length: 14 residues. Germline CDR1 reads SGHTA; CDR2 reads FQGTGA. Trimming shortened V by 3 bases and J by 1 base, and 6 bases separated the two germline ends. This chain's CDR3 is CASSFTVNTGELFF. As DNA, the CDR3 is TGTGCCAGCAGCTTCACAGTGAACACCGGGGAGCTGTTTTTT.

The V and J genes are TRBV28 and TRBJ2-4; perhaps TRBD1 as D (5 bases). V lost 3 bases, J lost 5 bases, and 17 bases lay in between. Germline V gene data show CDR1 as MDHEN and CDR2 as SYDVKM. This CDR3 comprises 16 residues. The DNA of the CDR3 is TGTGCCAGCAGTTTTCCGCCTACACAGGCAGAAAACATTCAGTACTTC. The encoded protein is CASSFPPTQAENIQYF.

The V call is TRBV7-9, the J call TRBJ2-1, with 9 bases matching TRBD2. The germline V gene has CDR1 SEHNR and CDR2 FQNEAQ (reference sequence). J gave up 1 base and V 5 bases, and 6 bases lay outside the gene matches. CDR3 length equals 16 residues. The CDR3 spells CASSPNSGGSYNEQFF. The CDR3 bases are TGTGCCAGCAGCCCCAATAGCGGGGGATCCTACAATGAGCAGTTCTTC.

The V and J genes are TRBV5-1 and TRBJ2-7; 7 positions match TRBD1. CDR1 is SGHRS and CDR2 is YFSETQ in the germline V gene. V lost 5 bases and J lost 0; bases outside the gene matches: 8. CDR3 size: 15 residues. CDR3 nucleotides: TGCGCCAGCAGAACAGGACAGGTAATCTCCTACGAGCAGTACTTC. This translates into CASRTGQVISYEQYF.

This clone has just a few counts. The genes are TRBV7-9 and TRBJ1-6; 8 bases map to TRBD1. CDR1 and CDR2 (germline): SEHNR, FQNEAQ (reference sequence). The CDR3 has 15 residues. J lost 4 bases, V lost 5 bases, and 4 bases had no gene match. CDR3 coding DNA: TGTGCCAGCAGCCGGACAGGGACGTATAATTCACCCCTCCACTTT. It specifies CASSRTGTYNSPLHF.

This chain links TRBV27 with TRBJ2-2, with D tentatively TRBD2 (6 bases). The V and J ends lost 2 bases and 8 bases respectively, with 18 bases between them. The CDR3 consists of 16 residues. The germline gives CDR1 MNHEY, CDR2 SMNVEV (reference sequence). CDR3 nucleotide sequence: TGTGCCAGCAGTTTAAATGGGGGACTCTCACCGGGGGAGCTGTTTTTT. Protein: CASSLNGGLSPGELFF.

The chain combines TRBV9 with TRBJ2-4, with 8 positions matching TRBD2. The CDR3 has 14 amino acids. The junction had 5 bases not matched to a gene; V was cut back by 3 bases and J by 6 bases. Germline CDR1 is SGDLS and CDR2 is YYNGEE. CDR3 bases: TGTGCCAGCAGCGAGGACGGGGGGGCAAACATTCAGTACTTC. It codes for CASSEDGGANIQYF. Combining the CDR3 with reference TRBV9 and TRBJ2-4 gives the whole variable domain DSGVTQTPKHLITATGQRVTLRCSPRSGDLSVYWYQQSLDQGLQFLIQYYNGEERAKGNILERFSAQQFPDLHSELNLSSLELGDSALYFCASSEDGGANIQYFGAGTRLSVL.

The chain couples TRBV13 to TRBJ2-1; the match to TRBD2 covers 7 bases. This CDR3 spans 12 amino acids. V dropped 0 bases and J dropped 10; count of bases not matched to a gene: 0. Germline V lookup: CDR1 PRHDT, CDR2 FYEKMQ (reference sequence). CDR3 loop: CASSLGRGEQFF. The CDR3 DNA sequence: TGTGCCAGCAGCTTAGGGCGGGGGGAGCAGTTCTTC.

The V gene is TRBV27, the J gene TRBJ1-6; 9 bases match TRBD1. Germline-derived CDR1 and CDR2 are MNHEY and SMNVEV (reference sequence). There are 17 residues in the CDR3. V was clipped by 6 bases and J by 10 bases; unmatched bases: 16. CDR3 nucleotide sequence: TGTGCCAGCAGCCGTAGACAGGGGGGAATTTACTACTCACCCCTCCACTTT. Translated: CASSRRQGGIYYSPLHF.

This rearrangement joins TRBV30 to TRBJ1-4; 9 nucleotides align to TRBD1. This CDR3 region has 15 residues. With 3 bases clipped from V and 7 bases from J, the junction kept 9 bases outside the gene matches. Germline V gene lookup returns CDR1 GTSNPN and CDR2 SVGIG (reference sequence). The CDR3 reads CAWSGHRGRVEKLFF. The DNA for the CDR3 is TGTGCCTGGAGCGGGCACAGGGGGCGGGTTGAAAAACTGTTTTTT.